The T cell receptor beta chain under discussion was sequenced for a study of persistence of HIV-infected CD4 T cells. Cells were stimulated with CMV-infected fibroblast lysates at roughly 10 ug/mL. Memory cells lacking CD40L and CD69 with high CD45RO were sorted. A word on this clone: Its antigen is as yet unknown.

The CDR3 has 14 residues. The germline V and J ends were trimmed by 5 bases and 6 bases, with 16 bases remaining between them. In germline, CDR1 is SGHVS, CDR2 FQNEAQ. This was the immunoSEQ version 4 assay in survey mode. Data came from immunoSEQ multiplex PCR; TCRdb stores just in-frame clones and leaves some out. The sample has about 30,000 clones; roughly four fifths are singletons. The chain couples TRBV7-8 to TRBJ1-1, with D hard to call. Sequences were derived from CD4+ T cells sorted from PBMCs after approximately 19-hour stimulation, sampled from a patient who received antiretroviral therapy. This receptor was obtained from an adult man with HIV who was CMV-seropositive. The CDR3 is CASSLRHSLSEAFF. The CDR3 nucleotides are TGTGCCAGCAGCCTAAGACACTCTCTTTCTGAAGCTTTCTTT.